The clone carrying this TCR beta chain has a handful of counts. This entry comes from a study of beta chain features in type 1 diabetes. Study details: Patients shared similar age, gender and cell yields with healthy donors.

After removal of 3 bases from V and 1 base from J, the junction contained 2 bases not matched to a gene. Looked up from germline, CDR1 is KGHSH and CDR2 is LQKENI. This CDR3 region has 14 residues. Expressed TCRB transcripts were sequenced, since all the RNA that had been isolated was reverse transcribed. Assay: immunoSEQ multiplex PCR; the TCRdb copy retains only in-frame clones and omits some. Of about 320,000 clones in the sample, 12% to 15% are singletons; the top ten hold roughly 6.7%. The rearrangement uses TRBV18 and TRBJ1-1; 7 positions agree with TRBD1. Sequences were obtained from central memory CD4+ T cells from blood. The receptor comes from a man aged 25-45 years in good health. In DNA form, the CDR3 reads TGTGCCAGCTCACCGGGACAGCGGAACACTGAAGCTTTCTTT. Its translation: CASSPGQRNTEAFF.